This T cell receptor beta chain was identified in a study of CD8 T cells in ankylosing spondylitis. This clonotype was detected ten times or more. As yet, its antigen is unknown. Study-wide results and limits: The authors found the disease-linked clones to be CD8+ and relatively rare in peripheral blood. Previously reported in reactive arthritis synovial fluid and blood were some of the motif variants.

A single record per CDR3 protein comes from TCRdb applying MiXCR to the 5' RACE reads. The data hold more than 150,000 distinct CDR3 sequences, with roughly 10% observed a single time. CDR3 length: 14 amino acids. The germline V and J ends were trimmed by 6 bases and 0 bases, with 10 bases remaining between them. Sequenced sample: blood, either unsorted or a sorted T cell fraction (not recorded which). The V gene is TRBV12-3 or TRBV12-4, the J gene TRBJ2-3; tentative D call: TRBD2 (5 bases). The TCR comes from a male donor with ankylosing spondylitis or in good health (not recorded which). As DNA, the CDR3 is TGTGCCAGCAGCCCCCTAGCCAGCACAGATACGCAGTATTTT. Amino acid sequence: CASSPLASTDTQYF.